The T cell receptor (beta chain) under discussion was sequenced for a study of CD8 T cells in Susac syndrome. Random hexamers primed reverse transcription of about 0.5 to 1 ug RNA. The immunoSEQ assay covered 54 Vbeta and 13 Jbeta segments for CDR3. One entry per CDR3 protein results from TCRdb running MiXCR on the immunoSEQ multiplex PCR reads. The table records tens of thousands of distinct CDR3 sequences, 93% of them present only once. Germline V gives CDR1 MNHEY, CDR2 SVGEGT. V was trimmed by 6 bases and J by 4 bases, leaving 18 bases between them. This CDR3 is 16 amino acids long. From blood CD8+ and CD4+ T cells, the TCR beta chain was sequenced. Purification of the CD8+ and CD4+ T cells relied on negative isolation, and TEMRA cells underwent FACS enrichment. This clonotype was observed a handful of times. The antigen remains undetermined. Whole-study findings and limits: The authors acknowledged that the study's TCR sequencing and HLA analysis involved relatively few individuals.

Specimen: CD8+ T cells from PBMCs. The chain combines TRBV6-2 or TRBV6-3 with TRBJ2-2, with D possibly called TRBD1 or TRBD2 (6 bases each). The clonotype originates from a human donor in good health. CDR3 residues: CASSARGGGTTGELFF. CDR3 DNA: TGTGCCAGCAGCGCTCGAGGGGGAGGTACCACCGGGGAGCTGTTTTTT.